This record covers a single T cell receptor beta chain. The target antigen is unknown. These data originate in a study of response to subunit inactivated influenza vaccine. Study findings and constraints: Authors suggested each seasonal flu vaccination may recruit only limited numbers of new T cells.

TCRdb itself ran the RT-PCR reads through MiXCR, one entry per CDR3 protein. This sample has around 580,000 distinct CDR3 sequences; 13% to 15% occur once, and the top ten carry more than 9.5%. The CDR3 sequence is 16 residues long. CDR1 MNHEY and CDR2 SMNVEV come from the germline V gene (reference sequence). Trimming removed 2 bases from V and 2 bases from J; junction bases left unmatched: 5. This chain connects TRBV27 to TRBJ2-7, with 11 bases identical to TRBD2. The material was PBMCs from blood, obtained roughly 12 days after vaccination. The source is a man aged 50 or older who received an inactivated influenza vaccine. CDR3 region: CASSLLAGGVAYEQYF. In nucleotides, the CDR3 is TGTGCCAGCAGTTTACTAGCGGGAGGAGTAGCCTACGAGCAGTACTTC.